The 18 T cell receptor beta chains listed next were all sequenced from one sample in a study of T cells in Graves' hyperthyroidism and ophthalmopathy. The investigators amplified TCR beta CDR3 regions from RNA transcripts. A first-round RT-PCR of the TCR CDR3 used the HTBI primer set. TCRdb reprocessed the multiplex PCR reads via MiXCR and lists one record per CDR3 protein. This table has hundreds of thousands of distinct CDR3 sequences, over 40% appearing once. The source material was peripheral blood or thyroid tissue (not recorded which). The receptors derive from an adult man with Graves' disease, either hyperthyroidism or ophthalmopathy (not recorded which).

The chain carries TRBV7-2 and TRBJ1-4; 7 positions agree with TRBD1. The CDR3 runs to 15 residues. Trimming removed 3 bases from V and 3 bases from J; junction bases left unmatched: 4. Germline-derived CDR1 and CDR2 are SGHTA and FQGNSA. CDR3 protein: CASSFRDRPNEKLFF. CDR3 DNA sequence: TGTGCCAGCAGCTTCCGGGACAGACCTAATGAAAAACTGTTTTTT.

In this sample, this clonotype turned up many times. The DNA of the CDR3 is TGTGCCATCAGCGGCTCGACAGGGGGCGCGAAAGGCTACACCTTC. It is translated as CAISGSTGGAKGYTF. The chain recombines TRBV10-3 with TRBJ1-2; TRBD1 matches 10 bases. Germline V gives CDR1 ENHRY, CDR2 SYGVKD. The CDR3 has 15 residues. The V and J ends lost 6 bases and 8 bases, in that order; junction bases with no gene match: 12.

Regarding this clonotype: A single base separates this from a much larger clone, so it may be a read error. The CDR3 region is CSVEAGDGTGAFF. DNA for the CDR3: TGCAGCGTTGAAGCAGGGGACGGGACTGGAGCTTTCTTT. V is TRBV29-1 and J is TRBJ1-1; possible D gene TRBD1, 6 bases. The CDR3 has 13 residues. Germline CDR1 and CDR2: SQVTM and ANQGSEA.

The sample holds a few counts of this clonotype. Given a much more abundant clone one base away, this may be a read error. The chain links TRBV7-8 to TRBJ1-6; no reliable D call. The CDR3 spans 15 residues. Trimming shortened V by 4 bases and J by 6 bases, and 13 bases separated the two germline ends. The V gene's germline CDR1 is SGHVS and CDR2 FQNEAQ. CDR3 DNA sequence: TGTGCCAGCAGCTCCCGGACCGCAATTAATTCACCCCTCCACTTT. The encoded protein is CASSSRTAINSPLHF.

This clonotype was found a few times. The rearrangement joins TRBV19 to TRBJ1-2; TRBD1 matches 8 bases. The V and J ends lost 7 bases and 5 bases, in that order; junction bases with no gene match: 6. In germline, CDR1 is LNHDA, CDR2 SQIVND (reference sequence). The CDR3 sequence is 13 residues long. The CDR3 reads CASKPDRGYGYTF. In DNA form, the CDR3 reads TGTGCCAGTAAACCCGACAGGGGTTATGGCTACACCTTC.

This chain joins TRBV15 and TRBJ1-1; D is unresolved. CDR3 length: 12 residues. The germline gives CDR1 LNHNV, CDR2 YYDKDF (reference sequence). V shed 0 bases and J shed 8 bases, with 7 bases lying between them. The CDR3 DNA reads TGTGCCACCAGCAGAGACAGCAGGGAAGCTTTCTTT. Its translation is CATSRDSREAFF. Full variable domain (outside the CDR3, taken from reference TRBV15 and TRBJ1-1): DAMVIQNPRYQVTQFGKPVTLSCSQTLNHNVMYWYQQKSSQAPKLLFHYYDKDFNNEADTPDNFQSRRPNTSFCFLDIRSPGLGDTAMYLCATSRDSREAFFGQGTRLTVV.

This clonotype was picked up many times. The chain recombines TRBV7-3 with TRBJ2-7, with TRBD1 identical over 8 bases. Germline-derived CDR1 and CDR2 are SGHTA and FQGTGA. After removal of 3 bases from V and 3 bases from J, the junction contained 1 base not matched to a gene. This CDR3 comprises 13 residues. This CDR3 reads CASSFGQGYEQYF. The CDR3 DNA sequence: TGTGCCAGCAGCTTTGGACAGGGCTACGAGCAGTACTTC.

The genes are TRBV20-1 and TRBJ1-5; 11 bases map to TRBD1. The CDR3 totals 14 residues. CDR1 is DFQATT, CDR2 SNEGSKA, per germline (reference sequence). V shed 5 bases and J 4 bases; nucleotides not matched to a gene: 4. The CDR3 region has the DNA TGCAGTGCTGGGGACAGGGGGTTTAATCAGCCCCAGCATTTT. Residues: CSAGDRGFNQPQHF.

V is TRBV7-2 and J is TRBJ1-5; tentative D call: TRBD1 (6 bases). Germline V CDR1 and CDR2: SGHTA, FQGNSA. The ends were cut back, 1 base at V and 6 bases at J, with 13 bases in the middle. The CDR3 has 15 amino acids. The CDR3 DNA sequence: TGTGCCAGCAGCTTAGTAAGGGGGGCCAGTCAGCCCCAGCATTTT. Amino acids: CASSLVRGASQPQHF.

This chain links TRBV9 with TRBJ1-2; D perhaps matches TRBD1 (5 bases). Trimming stripped 2 bases from V and 0 bases from J, with 11 bases between. The germline V gene has CDR1 SGDLS and CDR2 YYNGEE. CDR3 length equals 15 residues. The CDR3 region has the DNA TGTGCCAGCAGCGTCGGAGGGACGGCTAACTATGGCTACACCTTC. It specifies CASSVGGTANYGYTF.

The chain recombines TRBV7-9 with TRBJ2-5; 8 bases are a match to TRBD1. The germline gives CDR1 SEHNR, CDR2 FQNEAQ (reference sequence). This CDR3 spans 16 amino acids. The V gene end was trimmed by 4 bases and the J gene end by 1 base; junction bases not matched to a gene: 8. The CDR3 loop reads CASSSQTGDSQETQYF. The DNA for the CDR3 is TGTGCCAGCAGCTCCCAGACAGGGGACTCCCAAGAGACCCAGTACTTC.

As DNA, the CDR3 is TGTGCCAGCAGCTTAGAGGGAGGAAGCCAAGAGACCCAGTACTTC. Translated, it gives CASSLEGGSQETQYF. This rearrangement joins TRBV11-3 to TRBJ2-5, with a tentative D call TRBD2 (6 bases). V dropped 0 bases and J dropped 1 base, with 9 bases sitting between them. The germline V gene has CDR1 SGHNT and CDR2 YENEEA. The length of the CDR3 is 15 residues. The full variable domain, with the rest looked up from reference TRBV11-3 and TRBJ2-5, is EAGVVQSPRYKIIEKKQPVAFWCNPISGHNTLYWYLQNLGQGPELLIRYENEEAVDDSQLPKDRFSAERLKGVDSTLKIQPAELGDSAVYLCASSLEGGSQETQYFGPGTRLLVL.

A note on this clonotype: Given a much more abundant clone one base away, this may be a read error. V usage is TRBV7-9 and J usage is TRBJ2-7; 9 nucleotides align to TRBD1. Germline trimming cut 3 bases from V and 3 bases from J; bases unmatched to any gene: 3. Germline loops: CDR1 SEHNR, CDR2 FQNEAQ (reference sequence). This CDR3 has 14 residues. CDR3 nucleotide sequence: TGTGCCAGCAGCTTCGGACAGGGGAACTACGAGCAGTACTTC. Amino acid sequence: CASSFGQGNYEQYF. Using reference TRBV7-9 and TRBJ2-7 for the parts outside the CDR3, the full variable domain is DTGVSQNPRHKITKRGQNVTFRCDPISEHNRLYWYRQTLGQGPEFLTYFQNEAQLEKSRLLSDRFSAERPKGSFSTLEIQRTEQGDSAMYLCASSFGQGNYEQYFGPGTRLTVT.

The chain is built from TRBV20-1 and TRBJ2-5, with 11 bases lining up with TRBD2. V gave up 6 bases and J gave up 0 bases; unmatched junction bases: 9. The CDR3 is made up of 16 amino acids. Germline V gives CDR1 DFQATT, CDR2 SNEGSKA (reference sequence). CDR3 residues: CSASPSGGTYQETQYF. For the CDR3, the DNA is TGCAGTGCGAGCCCTAGCGGGGGGACTTACCAAGAGACCCAGTACTTC.

This clonotype has ten or more counts. The rearrangement uses TRBV2 and TRBJ2-7; 7 bases are shared with TRBD2. The V and J ends lost 5 bases and 4 bases, in that order; junction bases with no gene match: 8. This CDR3 has 14 residues. Germline loops: CDR1 SNHLY, CDR2 FYNNEI. For the CDR3, the DNA is TGTGCCAGCAGTCCCGGGGGGACGCTTTACGAGCAGTACTTC. Its translation: CASSPGGTLYEQYF.

The chain uses TRBV20-1 and TRBJ1-5; tentatively, D is TRBD1 (6 bases). The CDR3 is made up of 15 amino acids. Germline CDR1 is DFQATT and CDR2 is SNEGSKA (reference sequence). V was clipped by 1 base and J by 8 bases, with 18 bases between them. The CDR3, as DNA: TGCAGTGCTAGAGTTGCGGTCAGGGGCCCGGAGCCCCAGCATTTT. It specifies CSARVAVRGPEPQHF.

This clonotype was counted only a few times. A read error may be the cause here, since a much bigger clone is one base away. V usage is TRBV6-1 and J usage is TRBJ1-2; D gene unclear. Germline CDR1 reads MNHNS; CDR2 reads SASEGT. The CDR3 spans 11 residues. CDR3 DNA sequence: TGTGCCAGCAGTGATGGTATGGATACCGCCTTC. Translating it yields CASSDGMDTAF.

This clonotype was picked up one time. It may be a read error: a sequence one base away is much more abundant. This chain connects TRBV15 to TRBJ2-7; 10 bases align to TRBD2. The V segment lost 2 bases and the J segment 2 bases; nucleotides outside the gene matches: 0. CDR1 is LNHNV and CDR2 is YYDKDF in the germline V gene (reference sequence). The CDR3 totals 14 residues. The chain's CDR3 is CATSRSGGAYEQYF. CDR3 nucleotides: TGTGCCACCAGCAGAAGCGGGGGGGCCTACGAGCAGTACTTC.